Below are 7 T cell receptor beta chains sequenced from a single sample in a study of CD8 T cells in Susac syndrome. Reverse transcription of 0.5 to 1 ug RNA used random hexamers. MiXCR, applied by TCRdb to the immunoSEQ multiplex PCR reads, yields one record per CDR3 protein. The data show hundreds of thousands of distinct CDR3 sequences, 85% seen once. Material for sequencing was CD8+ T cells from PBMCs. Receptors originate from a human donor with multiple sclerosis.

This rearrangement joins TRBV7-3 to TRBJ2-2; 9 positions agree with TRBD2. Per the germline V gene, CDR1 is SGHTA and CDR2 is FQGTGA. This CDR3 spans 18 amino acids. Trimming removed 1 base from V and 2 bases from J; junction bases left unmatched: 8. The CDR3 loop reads CASSLNSRLAVNTGELFF. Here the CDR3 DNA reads TGTGCCAGCAGCTTAAACTCACGACTAGCGGTTAACACCGGGGAGCTGTTTTTT.

The CDR3 is CASSLSGGHGSGANVLTF. The CDR3, as DNA: TGTGCCAGCAGTTTATCAGGGGGACACGGATCTGGGGCCAACGTCCTGACTTTC. This chain uses TRBV27 with TRBJ2-6; D perhaps matches TRBD1 (6 bases). V was trimmed by 0 bases and J by 1 base, leaving 13 bases between them. Germline V gene lookup returns CDR1 MNHEY and CDR2 SMNVEV (reference sequence). This CDR3 comprises 18 residues.

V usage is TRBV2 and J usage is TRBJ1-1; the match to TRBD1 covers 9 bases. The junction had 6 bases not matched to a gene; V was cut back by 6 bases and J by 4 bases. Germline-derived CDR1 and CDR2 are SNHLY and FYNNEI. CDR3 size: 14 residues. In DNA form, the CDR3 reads TGTGCCAGCAGAACACAGGGGGCAAGCACTGAAGCTTTCTTT. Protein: CASRTQGASTEAFF.

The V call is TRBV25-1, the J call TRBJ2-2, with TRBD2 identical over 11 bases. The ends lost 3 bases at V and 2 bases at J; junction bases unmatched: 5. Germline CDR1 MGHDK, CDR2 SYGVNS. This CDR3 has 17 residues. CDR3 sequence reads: CASSEFGTSGNTGELFF. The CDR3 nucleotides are TGTGCCAGCAGTGAGTTCGGGACTAGCGGAAACACCGGGGAGCTGTTTTTT. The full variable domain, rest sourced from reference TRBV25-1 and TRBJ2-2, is EADIYQTPRYLVIGTGKKITLECSQTMGHDKMYWYQQDPGMELHLIHYSYGVNSTEKGDLSSESTVSRIRTEHFPLTLESARPSHTSQYLCASSEFGTSGNTGELFFGEGSRLTVL.

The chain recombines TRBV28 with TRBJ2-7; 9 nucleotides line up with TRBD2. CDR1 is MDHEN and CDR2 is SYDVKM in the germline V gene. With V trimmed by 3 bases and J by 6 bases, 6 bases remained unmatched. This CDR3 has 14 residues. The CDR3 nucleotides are TGTGCCAGCAGTTTCCCCAGCGGGAGGACCGAGCAGTACTTC. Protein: CASSFPSGRTEQYF.

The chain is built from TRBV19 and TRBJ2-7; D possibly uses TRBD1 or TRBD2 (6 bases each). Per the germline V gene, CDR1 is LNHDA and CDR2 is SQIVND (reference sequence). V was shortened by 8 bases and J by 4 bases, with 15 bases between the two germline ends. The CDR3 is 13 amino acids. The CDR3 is CASARDTLYEQYF. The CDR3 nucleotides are TGTGCCAGTGCGCGGGACACCTTGTACGAGCAGTACTTC.

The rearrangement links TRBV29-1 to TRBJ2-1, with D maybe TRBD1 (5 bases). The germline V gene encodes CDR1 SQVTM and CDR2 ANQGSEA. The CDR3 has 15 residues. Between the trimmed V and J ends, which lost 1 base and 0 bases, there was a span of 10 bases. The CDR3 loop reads CSVEGRVSSYNEQFF. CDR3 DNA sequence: TGCAGCGTTGAAGGCAGGGTGAGCTCCTACAATGAGCAGTTCTTC.